Presented here are 19 T cell receptor beta chains from one specimen sequenced in a study of OX40 agonist ivuxolimab in advanced cancers. Clones were sequenced by immunoSEQ multiplex PCR, and TCRdb holds only the in-frame ones, with some missing. The sample has some 70,000 clones; approximately 87% are singletons. Sequenced here: CD4+ or CD8+ T cells sorted from blood, sampled in a trial of the OX40 agonist ivuxolimab. These receptors all come from an adult with an advanced solid tumor such as melanoma, head and neck, liver or kidney cancer.

The chain is built from TRBV7-2 and TRBJ2-3; D is unclear. The CDR3 is 13 amino acids. Trimming took 5 bases from V and 8 from J, leaving 14 bases between them. Germline V gene data show CDR1 as SGHTA and CDR2 as FQGNSA. CDR3: CASSRDMYGTQYF. DNA for the CDR3: TGTGCCAGCAGCCGCGACATGTATGGTACGCAGTATTTT.

The sample holds a few counts of this clone. The gene calls are TRBV6-1 and TRBJ1-4, with 9 bases lining up with TRBD1. With 6 bases clipped from V and 8 bases from J, the junction kept 7 bases outside the gene matches. Germline CDR1 is MNHNS and CDR2 is SASEGT. The length of the CDR3 is 14 residues. CDR3 sequence (DNA): TGTGCCAGCAGAAAACAGGGGGCGGTGGAAAAACTGTTTTTT. It specifies CASRKQGAVEKLFF.

This clone was picked up one time. The rearrangement joins TRBV6-1 to TRBJ1-2; 8 nucleotides agree with TRBD1. This CDR3 comprises 12 residues. J lost 9 bases, V lost 7 bases, and 7 bases had no gene match. Germline assignment: CDR1 MNHNS and CDR2 SASEGT. DNA of the CDR3: TGTGCCAGCAACCTACGGACAGGGCGCTACACCTTC. Translating it yields CASNLRTGRYTF.

The chain couples TRBV7-9 to TRBJ2-3; the match to TRBD2 covers 13 bases. Trimming removed 5 bases from V and 0 bases from J; junction bases left unmatched: 8. The germline CDR1 and CDR2 sequences are SEHNR and FQNEAQ (reference sequence). The CDR3 is 18 amino acids. The CDR3 here is CASSLYLTSGGSTDTQYF. The DNA for the CDR3 is TGTGCCAGCAGCCTATACCTGACTAGCGGGGGGAGCACAGATACGCAGTATTTT.

This clone was detected a few times. The chain carries TRBV5-1 and TRBJ2-7; D gene uncertain. Germline V gene data show CDR1 as SGHRS and CDR2 as YFSETQ. The CDR3 loop spans 12 amino acids. V was pared by 4 bases and J by 3 bases, with 8 bases between. The CDR3 nucleotides are TGCGCCAGCAGCGTCGACCGCTACGAGCAGTACTTC. It is translated as CASSVDRYEQYF.

J is TRBJ1-6 and V is TRBV5-1; a weak D match, TRBD1 (5 bases). V lost 4 bases and J lost 5, with 16 bases in between. The CDR3 is made up of 16 amino acids. Germline V gene sequence: CDR1 SGHRS, CDR2 YFSETQ. The DNA for the CDR3 is TGCGCCAGCAGCCTAAATGCCGGGACGGATAATTCACCCCTCCACTTT. It is translated as CASSLNAGTDNSPLHF.

The rearrangement links TRBV5-1 to TRBJ2-7, with D possibly TRBD1 on 6 matching bases. The V end lost 1 base, the J end lost 5 bases, and 10 bases lay between the germline ends. This CDR3 contains 13 residues. Per germline, CDR1 SGHRS and CDR2 YFSETQ. CDR3 protein: CASSLRGDNEQYF. The CDR3 DNA sequence: TGCGCCAGCAGCTTGAGAGGGGACAACGAGCAGTACTTC.

The chain joins TRBV19 to TRBJ1-2; TRBD1 might be the D (6 bases). V was shortened by 5 bases and J by 4 bases, with 20 bases between the two germline ends. From germline, CDR1 is LNHDA and CDR2 SQIVND (reference sequence). The CDR3 loop spans 16 amino acids. CDR3 loop: CASSVNRDIFSYGYTF. CDR3 DNA sequence: TGTGCCAGTAGTGTAAACCGGGACATTTTTTCCTATGGCTACACCTTC.

This clone was detected once. The chain recombines TRBV4-3 with TRBJ2-7; D might be TRBD1 or TRBD2, each matching 5 bases. The germline V gene has CDR1 LGHNA and CDR2 YSLEER. Deletions cut 2 bases from V and 7 bases from J, with 15 bases between. The CDR3 consists of 14 residues. CDR3 amino acids: CASSQHLWDAEQYF. The CDR3 DNA follows: TGCGCCAGCAGCCAACATTTATGGGACGCAGAGCAGTACTTC.

This clone came up a few times. The rearrangement uses TRBV7-6 and TRBJ2-1; 9 bases are shared with TRBD1. The CDR3 runs to 15 residues. Germline lookup yields CDR1 SGHVS and CDR2 FNYEAQ. With V trimmed by 3 bases and J by 6 bases, 6 bases remained unmatched. The DNA of the CDR3 is TGTGCCAGCAGCTTGGGGACAGGGACGCTCAATGAGCAGTTCTTC. Amino acid sequence: CASSLGTGTLNEQFF. The full variable domain, in which reference TRBV7-6 and TRBJ2-1 provide the parts outside the CDR3, is GAGVSQSPRYKVTKRGQDVALRCDPISGHVSLYWYRQALGQGPEFLTYFNYEAQQDKSGLPNDRFSAERPEGSISTLTIQRTEQRDSAMYRCASSLGTGTLNEQFFGPGTRLTVL.

The rearrangement links TRBV7-2 to TRBJ2-7, with 7 bases identical to TRBD1. Germline CDR1 reads SGHTA; CDR2 reads FQGNSA. V dropped 1 base and J dropped 3; count of bases not matched to a gene: 3. The CDR3 loop spans 14 amino acids. CDR3 protein: CASSLVAGGYEQYF. The CDR3 bases are TGTGCCAGCAGCTTAGTAGCAGGGGGCTACGAGCAGTACTTC.

The chain uses TRBV5-8 and TRBJ2-2, with a possible D match to TRBD2 (6 bases). Germline V gives CDR1 SGHTS, CDR2 YDEGEE. V was cut by 3 bases and J by 0 bases, with 15 bases left in between. The CDR3 sequence is 17 residues long. The CDR3 coding sequence is TGTGCCAGCAGCTCCAGGAGGGGCAGGGCGAACACCGGGGAGCTGTTTTTT. This codes for CASSSRRGRANTGELFF.

V and J are TRBV28 and TRBJ2-1; 8 nucleotides agree with TRBD1. In germline, CDR1 is MDHEN, CDR2 SYDVKM. This CDR3 is built from 16 residues. The V segment lost 6 bases and the J segment 3 bases; nucleotides outside the gene matches: 10. The CDR3 region is CASSYRTGKNYNEQFF. The CDR3 coding sequence is TGTGCCAGCAGCTACCGGACAGGGAAAAACTACAATGAGCAGTTCTTC.

The chain has TRBV13 and TRBJ2-1; 7 bases are a match to TRBD1. The CDR3 length is 14 residues. CDR1 is PRHDT, CDR2 FYEKMQ, per germline (reference sequence). V lost 2 bases, J lost 7 bases, and 5 bases stayed unmatched. For the CDR3, the DNA is TGTGCCAGCAGCTTACAGGGGGTCAGGAATGAGCAGTTCTTC. Translated: CASSLQGVRNEQFF.

The chain joins TRBV18 to TRBJ1-4; D is possibly TRBD1 (5 bases). Between the trimmed V and J ends, which lost 4 bases and 8 bases, there was a span of 11 bases. Germline values: CDR1 KGHSH, CDR2 LQKENI. The CDR3 is 13 amino acids. The CDR3 loop reads CASSRGGDEKLFF. The CDR3 DNA reads TGTGCCAGCTCACGGGGAGGGGACGAAAAACTGTTTTTT. The full variable domain, rest sourced from reference TRBV18 and TRBJ1-4, is NAGVMQNPRHLVRRRGQEARLRCSPMKGHSHVYWYRQLPEEGLKFMVYLQKENIIDESGMPKERFSAEFPKEGPSILRIQQVVRGDSAAYFCASSRGGDEKLFFGSGTQLSVL.

The J gene is TRBJ2-1, the V gene TRBV5-5, with D possibly matching TRBD2 (6 bases). The V end lost 3 bases, the J end lost 8 bases, and 15 bases lay between the germline ends. Germline V gives CDR1 SGHKS, CDR2 YYEKEE (reference sequence). The CDR3 is 14 amino acids. CDR3 loop: CASSSPQGGDEQFF. Written as DNA, the CDR3 is TGTGCCAGCAGCTCCCCCCAGGGCGGGGATGAGCAGTTCTTC.

The chain uses TRBV27 and TRBJ1-5; D remains ambiguous. Between the trimmed V and J ends, which lost 3 bases and 1 base, there was a span of 10 bases. In germline, CDR1 is MNHEY, CDR2 SMNVEV (reference sequence). The CDR3 is 15 residues long. In DNA, the CDR3 is TGTGCCAGCAGTTTCGGCGTGGGGAGCAATCAGCCCCAGCATTTT. This gives the protein CASSFGVGSNQPQHF.

The chain links TRBV27 to TRBJ1-4; 8 bases agree with TRBD1. CDR3 length: 14 amino acids. After removal of 6 bases from V and 4 bases from J, the junction contained 4 bases not matched to a gene. The germline gives CDR1 MNHEY, CDR2 SMNVEV (reference sequence). Here the CDR3 DNA reads TGTGCCAGCAGCGGGACAGGCGATAATGAAAAACTGTTTTTT. Protein product: CASSGTGDNEKLFF.

The chain uses TRBV7-9 and TRBJ1-1, with 10 positions matching TRBD1. CDR1 is SEHNR, CDR2 FQNEAQ, per germline (reference sequence). V lost 1 base, J lost 6 bases, and 5 bases stayed unmatched. The CDR3 contains 15 residues. This CDR3 reads CASSLEWGTGAEAFF. The CDR3 coding sequence is TGTGCCAGCAGCTTAGAGTGGGGGACAGGGGCTGAAGCTTTCTTT. Supplemented by reference TRBV7-9 and TRBJ1-1, the full variable domain reads DTGVSQNPRHKITKRGQNVTFRCDPISEHNRLYWYRQTLGQGPEFLTYFQNEAQLEKSRLLSDRFSAERPKGSFSTLEIQRTEQGDSAMYLCASSLEWGTGAEAFFGQGTRLTVV.